This T cell receptor (beta chain) was profiled in a study of cytomegalovirus exposure and HLA in healthy donors. Findings and limits, study-wide: Specificity of a few CMV-associated chains for CMV antigens was verified in vitro. TRBV6-2, TRBV6-3 and other indistinguishable V segments were excluded.

The CDR3 length is 15 residues. The germline V gene encodes CDR1 LNHDA and CDR2 SQIVND (reference sequence). V was pared by 4 bases and J by 4 bases, with 7 bases of the junction left unmatched. Concerning this clone itself: What it recognizes is unknown.

Use of 60 Vbeta and 13 Jbeta primers characterized the PCR. Libraries were prepared by immunoSEQ multiplex PCR; TCRdb keeps only in-frame clonotypes and omits some of them. The table shows 130,000 or so clones, with approximately 69% occurring only once. The source of this sequence is a man in his forties in good health and CMV-seropositive. Sequencing was done on a sample of PBMCs. This chain joins TRBV19 and TRBJ1-5; 7 nucleotides align to TRBD1. CDR3: CASSKPGGDNQPQHF. The CDR3 nucleotides are TGTGCCAGTAGTAAACCAGGGGGTGATAATCAGCCCCAGCATTTT.